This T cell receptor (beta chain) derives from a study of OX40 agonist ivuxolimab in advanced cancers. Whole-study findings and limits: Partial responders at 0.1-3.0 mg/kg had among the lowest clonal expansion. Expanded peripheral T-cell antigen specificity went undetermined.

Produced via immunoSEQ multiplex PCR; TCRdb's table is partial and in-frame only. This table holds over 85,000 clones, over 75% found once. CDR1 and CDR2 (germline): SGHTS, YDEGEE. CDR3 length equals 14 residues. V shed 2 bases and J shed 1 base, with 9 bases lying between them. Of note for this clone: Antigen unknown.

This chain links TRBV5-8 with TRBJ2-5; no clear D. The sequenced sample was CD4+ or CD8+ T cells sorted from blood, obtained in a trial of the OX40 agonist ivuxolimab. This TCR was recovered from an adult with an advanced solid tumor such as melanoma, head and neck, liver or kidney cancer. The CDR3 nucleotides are TGTGCCAGCAGCTTAACAGTCATCCAAGAGACCCAGTACTTC. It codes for CASSLTVIQETQYF.